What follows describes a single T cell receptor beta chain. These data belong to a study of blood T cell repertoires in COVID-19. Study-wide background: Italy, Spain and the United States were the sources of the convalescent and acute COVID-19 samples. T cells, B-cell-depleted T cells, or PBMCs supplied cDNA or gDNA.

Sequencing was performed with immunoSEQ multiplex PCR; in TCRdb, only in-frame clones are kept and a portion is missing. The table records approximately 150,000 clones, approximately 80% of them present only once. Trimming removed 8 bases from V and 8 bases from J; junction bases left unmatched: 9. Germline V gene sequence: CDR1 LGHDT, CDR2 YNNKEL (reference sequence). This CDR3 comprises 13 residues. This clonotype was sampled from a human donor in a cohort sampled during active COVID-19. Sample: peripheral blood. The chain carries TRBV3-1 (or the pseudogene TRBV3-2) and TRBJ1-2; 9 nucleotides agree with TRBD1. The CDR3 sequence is CASGSTGGWGYTF. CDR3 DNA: TGTGCCAGCGGTTCTACAGGGGGCTGGGGCTACACCTTC.